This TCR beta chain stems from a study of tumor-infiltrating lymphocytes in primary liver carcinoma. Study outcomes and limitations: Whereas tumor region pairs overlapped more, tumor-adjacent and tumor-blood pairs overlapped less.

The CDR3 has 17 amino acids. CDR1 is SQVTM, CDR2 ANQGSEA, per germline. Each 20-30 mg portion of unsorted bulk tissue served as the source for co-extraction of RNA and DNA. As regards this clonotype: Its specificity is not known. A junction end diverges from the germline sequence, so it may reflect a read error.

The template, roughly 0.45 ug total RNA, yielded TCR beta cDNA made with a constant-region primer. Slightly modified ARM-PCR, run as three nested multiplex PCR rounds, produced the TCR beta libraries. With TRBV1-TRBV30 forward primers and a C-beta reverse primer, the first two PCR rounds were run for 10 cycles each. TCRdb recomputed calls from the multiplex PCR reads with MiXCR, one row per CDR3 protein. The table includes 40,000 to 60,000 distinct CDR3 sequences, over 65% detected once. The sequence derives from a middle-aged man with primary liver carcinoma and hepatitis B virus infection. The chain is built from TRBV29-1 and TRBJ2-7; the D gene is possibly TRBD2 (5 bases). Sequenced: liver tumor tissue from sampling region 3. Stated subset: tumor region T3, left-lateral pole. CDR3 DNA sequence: TGCAGCGTTTTAGCGAGAGGAGTGTTGGGTAGCTCCTACGAGCGGTACTTC. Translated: CSVLARGVLGSSYERYF.